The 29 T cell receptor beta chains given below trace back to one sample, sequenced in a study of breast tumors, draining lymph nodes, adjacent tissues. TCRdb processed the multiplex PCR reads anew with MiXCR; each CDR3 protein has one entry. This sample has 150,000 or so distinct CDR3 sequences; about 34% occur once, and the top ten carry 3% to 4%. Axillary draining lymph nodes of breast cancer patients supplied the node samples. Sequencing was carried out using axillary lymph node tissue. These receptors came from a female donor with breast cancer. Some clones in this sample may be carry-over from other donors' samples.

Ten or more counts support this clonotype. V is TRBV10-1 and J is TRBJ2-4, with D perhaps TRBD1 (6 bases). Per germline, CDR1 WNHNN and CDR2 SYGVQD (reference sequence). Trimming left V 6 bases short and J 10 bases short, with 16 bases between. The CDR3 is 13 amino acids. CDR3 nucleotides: TGCGCCAGCAGCGCTACAGGGTCGGGGATTCAGTACTTC. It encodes CASSATGSGIQYF.

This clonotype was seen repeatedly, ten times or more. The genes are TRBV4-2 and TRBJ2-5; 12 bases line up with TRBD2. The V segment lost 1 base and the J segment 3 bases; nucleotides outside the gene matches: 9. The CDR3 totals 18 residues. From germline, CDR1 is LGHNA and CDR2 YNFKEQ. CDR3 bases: TGTGCCAGCAGCCAAGGGGTCGAACTAGCGGGGGGAAAAGAGACCCAGTACTTC. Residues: CASSQGVELAGGKETQYF.

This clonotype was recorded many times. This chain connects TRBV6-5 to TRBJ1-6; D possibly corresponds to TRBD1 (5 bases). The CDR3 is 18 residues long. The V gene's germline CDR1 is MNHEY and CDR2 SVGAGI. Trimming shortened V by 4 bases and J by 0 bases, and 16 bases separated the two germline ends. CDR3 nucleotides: TGTGCCAGCAGTTTCGACAGCCATACCGGCTCCTATAATTCACCCCTCCACTTT. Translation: CASSFDSHTGSYNSPLHF.

The CDR3 protein is CSVDRASGSGTDTQYF. The CDR3, as DNA: TGCAGCGTTGATCGGGCTAGCGGGAGTGGGACAGATACGCAGTATTTT. The V gene is TRBV29-1, the J gene TRBJ2-3, with TRBD2 matching over 10 bases. The germline V gene encodes CDR1 SQVTM and CDR2 ANQGSEA. This CDR3 has 16 residues. J gave up 3 bases and V 3 bases, and 9 bases lay outside the gene matches.

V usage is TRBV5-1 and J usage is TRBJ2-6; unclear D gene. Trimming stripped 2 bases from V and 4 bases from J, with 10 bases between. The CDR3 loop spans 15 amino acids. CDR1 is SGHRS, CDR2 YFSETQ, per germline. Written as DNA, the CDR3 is TGCGCCAGCAGCTTCCCTGGGTCCGGGGCCAACGTCCTGACTTTC. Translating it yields CASSFPGSGANVLTF.

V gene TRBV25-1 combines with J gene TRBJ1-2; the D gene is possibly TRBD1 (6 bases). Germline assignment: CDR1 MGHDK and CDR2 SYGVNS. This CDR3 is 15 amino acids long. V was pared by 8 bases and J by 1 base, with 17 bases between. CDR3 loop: CASVQQGTLNYGYTF. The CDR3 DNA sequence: TGTGCCAGCGTGCAACAGGGAACCCTTAACTATGGCTACACCTTC.

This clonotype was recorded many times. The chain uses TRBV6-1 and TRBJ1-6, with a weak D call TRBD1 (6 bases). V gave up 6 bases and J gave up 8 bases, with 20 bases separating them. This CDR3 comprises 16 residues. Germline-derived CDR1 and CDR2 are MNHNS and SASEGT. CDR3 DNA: TGTGCCAGCAGCCCTTCCTCCGGGGGCGCGGATTCACCCCTCCACTTT. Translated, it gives CASSPSSGGADSPLHF.

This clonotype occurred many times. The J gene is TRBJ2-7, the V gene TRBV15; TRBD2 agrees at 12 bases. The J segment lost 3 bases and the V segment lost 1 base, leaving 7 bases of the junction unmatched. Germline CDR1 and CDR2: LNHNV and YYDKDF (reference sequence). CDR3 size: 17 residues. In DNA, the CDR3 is TGTGCCACCAGCAGAGTAAGGACTAGCGGGAATTTCTACGAGCAGTACTTC. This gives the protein CATSRVRTSGNFYEQYF.

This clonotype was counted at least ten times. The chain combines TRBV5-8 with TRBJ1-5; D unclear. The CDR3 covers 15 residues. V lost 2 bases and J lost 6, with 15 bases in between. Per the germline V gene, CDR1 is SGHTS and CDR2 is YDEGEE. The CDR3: CASSLGERVVQPQHF. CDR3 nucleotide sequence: TGTGCCAGCAGCTTAGGAGAGAGGGTTGTTCAGCCCCAGCATTTT.

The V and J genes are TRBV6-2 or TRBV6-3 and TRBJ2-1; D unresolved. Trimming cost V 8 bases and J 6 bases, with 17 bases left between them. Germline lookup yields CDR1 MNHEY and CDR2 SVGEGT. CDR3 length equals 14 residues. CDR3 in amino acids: CASHRAYRVNEQFF. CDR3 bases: TGTGCCAGCCACAGAGCTTATAGGGTCAATGAGCAGTTCTTC.

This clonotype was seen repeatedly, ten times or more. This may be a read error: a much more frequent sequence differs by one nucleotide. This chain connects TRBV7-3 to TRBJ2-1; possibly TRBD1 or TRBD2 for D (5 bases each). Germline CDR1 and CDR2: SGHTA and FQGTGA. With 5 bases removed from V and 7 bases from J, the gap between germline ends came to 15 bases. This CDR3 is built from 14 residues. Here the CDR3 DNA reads TGTGCCAGCAGCCCGTCCGGGGCCTCAAATGAGCAGTTCTTC. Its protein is CASSPSGASNEQFF.

The CDR3 loop reads CASRFTLSYGGLGEQYF. The CDR3 DNA reads TGTGCCAGCAGGTTTACCCTTAGTTATGGGGGGCTGGGCGAGCAGTACTTC. This sequence joins TRBV27 and TRBJ2-7; D might be TRBD1 or TRBD2, each matching 6 bases. The V gene's germline CDR1 is MNHEY and CDR2 SMNVEV (reference sequence). CDR3 length: 17 residues. V was clipped by 6 bases and J by 6 bases, with 27 bases between them.

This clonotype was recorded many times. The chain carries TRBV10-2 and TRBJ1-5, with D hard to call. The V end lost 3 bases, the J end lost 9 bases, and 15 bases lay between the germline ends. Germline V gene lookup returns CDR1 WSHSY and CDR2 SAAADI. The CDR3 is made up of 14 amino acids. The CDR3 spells CASSDGNPGGPQHF. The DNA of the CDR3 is TGCGCCAGCAGTGATGGTAACCCCGGTGGGCCCCAGCATTTT.

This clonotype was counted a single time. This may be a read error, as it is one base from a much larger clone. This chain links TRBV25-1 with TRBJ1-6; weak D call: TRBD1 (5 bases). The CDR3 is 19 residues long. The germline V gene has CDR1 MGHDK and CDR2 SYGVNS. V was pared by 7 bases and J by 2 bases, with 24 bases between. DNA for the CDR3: TGTGCCAGCACCGACCCGAGAGGGGTCCGGAGCCCCTATAATTCACCCCTCCACTTT. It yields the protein CASTDPRGVRSPYNSPLHF. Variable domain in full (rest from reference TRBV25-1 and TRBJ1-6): EADIYQTPRYLVIGTGKKITLECSQTMGHDKMYWYQQDPGMELHLIHYSYGVNSTEKGDLSSESTVSRIRTEHFPLTLESARPSHTSQYLCASTDPRGVRSPYNSPLHFGNGTRLTVT.

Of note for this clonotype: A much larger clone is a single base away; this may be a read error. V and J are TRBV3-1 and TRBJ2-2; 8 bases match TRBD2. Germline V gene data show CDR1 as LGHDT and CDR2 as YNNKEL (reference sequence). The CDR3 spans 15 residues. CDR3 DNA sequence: TGTGCCAGCAGCCACCGACTAGCGATCACCGGGGAGCTGCTTTTT. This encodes CASSHRLAITGELLF. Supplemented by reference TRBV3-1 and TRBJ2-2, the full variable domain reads DTAVSQTPKYLVTQMGNDKSIKCEQNLGHDTMYWYKQDSKKFLKIMFSYNNKELIINETVPNRFSPKSPDKAHLNLHINSLELGDSAVYFCASSHRLAITGELLFGEGSRLTVL.

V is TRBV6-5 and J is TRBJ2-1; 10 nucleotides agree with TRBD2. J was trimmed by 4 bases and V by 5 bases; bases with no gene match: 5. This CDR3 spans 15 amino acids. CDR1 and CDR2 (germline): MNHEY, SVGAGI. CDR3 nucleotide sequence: TGTGCCAGCAGTCCCAGCGGGGGGGGTTACAATGAGCAGTTCTTC. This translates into CASSPSGGGYNEQFF.

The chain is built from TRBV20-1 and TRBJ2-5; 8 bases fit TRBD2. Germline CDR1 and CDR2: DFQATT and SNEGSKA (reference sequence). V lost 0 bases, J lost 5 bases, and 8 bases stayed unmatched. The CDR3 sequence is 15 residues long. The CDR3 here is CSAREIAGPSETQYF. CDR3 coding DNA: TGCAGTGCTAGAGAAATAGCGGGGCCTTCGGAGACCCAGTACTTC.

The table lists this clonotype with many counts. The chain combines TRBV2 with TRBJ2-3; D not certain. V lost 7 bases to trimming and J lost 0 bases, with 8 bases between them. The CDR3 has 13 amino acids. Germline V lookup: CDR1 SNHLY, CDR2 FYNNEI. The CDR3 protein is CASNSVSTDTQYF. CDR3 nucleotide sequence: TGTGCCAGCAACAGCGTTAGCACAGATACGCAGTATTTT.

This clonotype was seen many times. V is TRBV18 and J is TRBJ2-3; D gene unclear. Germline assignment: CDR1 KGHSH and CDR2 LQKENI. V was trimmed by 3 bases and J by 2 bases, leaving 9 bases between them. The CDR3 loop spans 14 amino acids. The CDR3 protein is CASSPGVVTDTQYF. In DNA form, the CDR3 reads TGTGCCAGCTCACCTGGGGTAGTCACAGATACGCAGTATTTT.

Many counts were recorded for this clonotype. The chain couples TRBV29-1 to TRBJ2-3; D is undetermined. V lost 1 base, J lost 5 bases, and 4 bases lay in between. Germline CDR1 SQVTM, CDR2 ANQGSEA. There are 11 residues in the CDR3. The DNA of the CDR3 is TGCAGCGTTGAAGGGGGAGATACGCAGTATTTT. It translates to CSVEGGDTQYF.

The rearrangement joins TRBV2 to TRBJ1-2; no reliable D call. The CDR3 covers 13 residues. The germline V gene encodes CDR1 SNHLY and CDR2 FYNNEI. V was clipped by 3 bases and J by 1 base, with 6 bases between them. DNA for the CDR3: TGTGCCAGCAGTGAGGGTGATAACTATGGCTACACCTTC. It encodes CASSEGDNYGYTF. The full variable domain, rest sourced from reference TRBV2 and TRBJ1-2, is EPEVTQTPSHQVTQMGQEVILRCVPISNHLYFYWYRQILGQKVEFLVSFYNNEISEKSEIFDDQFSVERPDGSNFTLKIRSTKLEDSAMYFCASSEGDNYGYTFGSGTRLTVV.

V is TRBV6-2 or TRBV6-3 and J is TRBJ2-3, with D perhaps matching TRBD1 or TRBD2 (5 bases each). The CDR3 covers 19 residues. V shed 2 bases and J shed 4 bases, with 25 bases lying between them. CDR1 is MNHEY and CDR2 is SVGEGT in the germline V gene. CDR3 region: CASSYPTAPGRKGSDTQYF. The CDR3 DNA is TGTGCCAGCAGTTACCCCACTGCCCCAGGGAGAAAGGGGTCAGATACGCAGTATTTT.

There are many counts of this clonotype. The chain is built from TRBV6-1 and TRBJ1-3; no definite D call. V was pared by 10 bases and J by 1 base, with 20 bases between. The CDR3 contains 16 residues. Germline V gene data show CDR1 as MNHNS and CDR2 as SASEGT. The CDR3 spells CAIFNPLLESGNTIYF. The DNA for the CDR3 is TGTGCCATCTTTAACCCACTTTTGGAATCTGGAAACACCATATATTTT.

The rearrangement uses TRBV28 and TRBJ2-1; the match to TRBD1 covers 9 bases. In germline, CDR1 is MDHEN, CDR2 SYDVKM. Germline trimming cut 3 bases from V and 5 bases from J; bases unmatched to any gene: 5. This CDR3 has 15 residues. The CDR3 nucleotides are TGTGCCAGCAGTTTGTGGGACAGGGCGGACAATGAGCAGTTCTTC. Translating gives CASSLWDRADNEQFF.

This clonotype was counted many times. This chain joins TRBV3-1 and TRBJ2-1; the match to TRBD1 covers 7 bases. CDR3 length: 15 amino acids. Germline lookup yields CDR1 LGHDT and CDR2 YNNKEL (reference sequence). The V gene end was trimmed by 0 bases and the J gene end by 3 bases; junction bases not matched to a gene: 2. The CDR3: CASSQDRGNYNEQFF. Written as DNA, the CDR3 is TGTGCCAGCAGCCAAGACAGGGGGAACTACAATGAGCAGTTCTTC.

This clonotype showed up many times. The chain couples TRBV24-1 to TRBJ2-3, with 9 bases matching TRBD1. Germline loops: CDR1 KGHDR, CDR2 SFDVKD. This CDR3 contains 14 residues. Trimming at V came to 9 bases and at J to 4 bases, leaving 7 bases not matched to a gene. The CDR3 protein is CATAGQGNPDTQYF. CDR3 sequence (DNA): TGTGCCACCGCGGGACAGGGTAATCCAGATACGCAGTATTTT.

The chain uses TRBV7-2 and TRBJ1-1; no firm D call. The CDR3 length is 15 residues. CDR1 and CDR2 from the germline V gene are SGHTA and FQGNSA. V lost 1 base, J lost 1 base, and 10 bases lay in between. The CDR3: CASSLVWNGNTEAFF. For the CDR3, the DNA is TGTGCCAGCAGCTTAGTTTGGAACGGGAACACTGAAGCTTTCTTT. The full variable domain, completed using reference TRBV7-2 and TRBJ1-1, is GAGVSQSPSNKVTEKGKDVELRCDPISGHTALYWYRQSLGQGLEFLIYFQGNSAPDKSGLPSDRFSAERTGGSVSTLTIQRTQQEDSAVYLCASSLVWNGNTEAFFGQGTRLTVV.

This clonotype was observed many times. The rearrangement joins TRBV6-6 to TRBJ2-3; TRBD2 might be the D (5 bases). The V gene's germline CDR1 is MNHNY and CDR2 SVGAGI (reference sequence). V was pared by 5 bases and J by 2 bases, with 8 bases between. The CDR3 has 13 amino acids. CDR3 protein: CASSSGYTDTQYF. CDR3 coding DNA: TGTGCCAGCAGTAGCGGTTACACAGATACGCAGTATTTT.

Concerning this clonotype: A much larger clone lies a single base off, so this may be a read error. Here the CDR3 reads CASSVLALGTEALF. For the CDR3, the DNA is TGTGCCAGCAGTGTTTTGGCGCTGGGCACTGAAGCTCTCTTT. V and J are TRBV2 and TRBJ1-1; D is uncertain. The CDR3 length is 14 residues. In germline, CDR1 is SNHLY, CDR2 FYNNEI.